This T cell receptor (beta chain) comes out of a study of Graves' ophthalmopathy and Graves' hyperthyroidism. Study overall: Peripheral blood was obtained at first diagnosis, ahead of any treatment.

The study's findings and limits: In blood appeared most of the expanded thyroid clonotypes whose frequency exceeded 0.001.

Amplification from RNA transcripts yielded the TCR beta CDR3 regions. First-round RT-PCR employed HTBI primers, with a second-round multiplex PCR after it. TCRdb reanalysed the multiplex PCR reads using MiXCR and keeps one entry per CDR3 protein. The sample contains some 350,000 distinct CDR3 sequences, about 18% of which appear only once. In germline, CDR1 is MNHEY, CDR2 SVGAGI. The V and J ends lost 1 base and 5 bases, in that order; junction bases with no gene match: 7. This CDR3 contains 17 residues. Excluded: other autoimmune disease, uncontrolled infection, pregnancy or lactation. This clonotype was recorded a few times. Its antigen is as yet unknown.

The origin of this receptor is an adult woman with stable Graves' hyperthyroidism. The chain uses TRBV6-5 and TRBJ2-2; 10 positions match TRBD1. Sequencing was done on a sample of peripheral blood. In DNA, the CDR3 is TGTGCCAGCAGTTACTTCAATCTGGACAGGGGGACCGGGGAGCTGTTTTTT. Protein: CASSYFNLDRGTGELFF.